The following is a T cell receptor beta chain sequence with its context. It lacks a known antigen. No base qualities exist here, and no much larger clone lies one base off it. The immunoSEQ Assay, a bias-controlled multiplex PCR, was used to amplify TCRbeta CDR3 regions from genomic DNA. The authors' analysis ran thus. Nucleated cell counts per sample were estimated from amplification of reference gene primers within the assay. Sequence reads were collapsed and filtered to measure the absolute abundance of every unique TCRbeta CDR3 rearrangement. For each sample, productive Simpson clonality was calculated as the square root of Simpson's diversity index across productive rearrangements. TCRdb re-hosts the immuneACCESS table, in-frame sequences only. Its copies lack some clones; in the studies checked, an unresolved V gene accounts for under half of them, and the cause for the rest is not known. Clone size and the V and J calls come from that table; the DNA yielded D and trimming. The sample table contains around 70,000 clones; only one count was recorded for approximately 82% of them. The ten most abundant clones make up approximately 6.6% of the sample.

CDR1 and CDR2, per the germline V gene, are SGHDN and FVKESK. Measured from the cysteine to the phenylalanine, the CDR3 is 15 residues long. Just the 45-base CDR3 DNA is kept, in frame starting at base 1. The junction shows trimming of 1 base on V and 0 bases on J, plus 7 bases between the germline ends. Whole blood was collected in K2EDTA tubes by collaborating institutions according to the institutions' own protocols. Collaborator samples were shipped for TCRbeta analysis as frozen whole blood, isolated PBMCs, or DNA extracted from either sample type. The sample originates from a study of blood T cell repertoires in COVID-19 (TCRdb year 2020). Regarding the complete study: Samples covering the acute and convalescent phases of COVID-19 were provided by collaborators in the United States, Italy and Spain. The prospective study material was composed of cDNA or gDNA derived from T cells, B-cell-depleted T cells, or PBMCs. Subjects who had been exposed to COVID-19, were actively infected with it, or had recovered from it provided the deeply sampled blood TCRbeta repertoires that made up the dataset. The repertoires were released in a freely available public database intended as a resource for research on the immune response to SARS-CoV-2. Samples came from the ongoing ImmuneRACE study (first 160 participants) plus 1,254 subjects from 6 global collaborators. The sample metadata nearly always contained a de-identified subject ID, COVID-19 status, age in years and sex. HLA class I and class II types, where available, came from metadata supplied by the sample provider rather than from assay-based typing.

Summary of the overall study and its limitations: Clinical and demographic metadata were provided uncurated, with the amount varying by source and participant.

The sequence was obtained from a man aged 55 to 70 with acute or convalescent COVID-19. Material: peripheral blood. The V and J segments used are TRBV14 and TRBJ2-4; a tentative D call is TRBD2 (6 bases match). The nucleotides are TGTGCCAGCAGCCAAGGGGGACTAGCCAAAAACATTCAGTACTTC. This is translated as CASSQGGLAKNIQYF.